In its sample, the clone carrying this TCR beta chain was seen once. Its matching antigen is unknown. These data come from a study of cytomegalovirus exposure and HLA in healthy donors. General study results and limits: Certain sequence variants were highly shared and formed a cluster, and this cluster was likely a sequencing artifact. TCR beta V- and J-gene trimming, according to a later analysis, was linked to a missense DCLRE1C variant.

Primers: 60 Vbeta forward and 13 Jbeta reverse. Assay used: immunoSEQ multiplex PCR; TCRdb lists only in-frame clones, some missing. There are over 65,000 clones in the sample; roughly 80% occur only once, and 2.5% to 3% lies in the top ten. Germline CDR1 and CDR2: MNHNY and SVGAGI (reference sequence). Trimming took 4 bases from V and 2 from J, leaving 15 bases between them. CDR3 size: 16 residues. The V call is TRBV6-6, the J call TRBJ1-3, with D possibly matching TRBD1 (5 bases). This receptor was taken from a woman aged 30 to 39 in good health and CMV-seronegative. Sequenced sample: PBMCs. The chain's CDR3 is CASSFMSGGAGNTIYF. The CDR3 DNA is TGTGCCAGCAGTTTTATGTCGGGAGGGGCTGGAAACACCATATATTTT.